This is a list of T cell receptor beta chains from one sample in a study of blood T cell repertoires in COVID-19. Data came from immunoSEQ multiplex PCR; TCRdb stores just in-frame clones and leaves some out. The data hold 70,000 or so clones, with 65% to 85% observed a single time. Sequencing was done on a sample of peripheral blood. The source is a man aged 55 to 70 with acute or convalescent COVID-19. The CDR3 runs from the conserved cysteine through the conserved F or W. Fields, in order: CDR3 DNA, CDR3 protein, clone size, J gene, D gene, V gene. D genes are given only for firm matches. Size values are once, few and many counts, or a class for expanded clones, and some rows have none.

TGTGCCAGCAGCCAGGGGATCGGGGGAGGCTCCTACGAGCAGTACTTC | CASSQGIGGGSYEQYF | once | TRBJ2-7 | . | TRBV14
TGTGCCAGCAGCGACAGGGGGCTCATCTATGGCTACACCTTC | CASSDRGLIYGYTF | . | TRBJ1-2 | TRBD1 | TRBV7-2
TGTGCTAGTGGTCCCGATCGCTCTGACAGGAGGAGCTCCTACGAGCAGTACTTC | CASGPDRSDRRSSYEQYF | . | TRBJ2-7 | . | TRBV12-5
TGTGCCAGCTCCGACGTGACTGCCCTAGCCAAAAACATTCAGTACTTC | CASSDVTALAKNIQYF | . | TRBJ2-4 | . | TRBV18
TGTGCCAGCTCACCAATAGACTCTTATAATTCACCCCTCCACTTT | CASSPIDSYNSPLHF | . | TRBJ1-6 | . | TRBV18
TGCGCCAGCAGCCTTTCCCAGGGGGCGCAGGATACGCAGTATTTT | CASSLSQGAQDTQYF | . | TRBJ2-3 | TRBD1 | TRBV4-1
TGTGCCAGCAGCTTAGTCCACGGGGCCTACGAGCAGTACTTC | CASSLVHGAYEQYF | . | TRBJ2-7 | . | TRBV7-2
TGTGCCAGCAGCTTAAGGACAGGGATAGGGGACTATGGCTACACCTTC | CASSLRTGIGDYGYTF | . | TRBJ1-2 | TRBD1 | TRBV7-2
TGCGCCAGCAGCCACAGACAGTCAGATACGCAGTATTTT | CASSHRQSDTQYF | . | TRBJ2-3 | . | TRBV5-1
TGTGCCAGCAGCTTAGGTATATACTGGGAGCAGTACTTC | CASSLGIYWEQYF | . | TRBJ2-7 | . | TRBV13
TGTGCCAGCAGTTCCCCTAGCGGGGGGGCTTGGGGGGAGCTGTTTTTT | CASSSPSGGAWGELFF | . | TRBJ2-2 | TRBD2 | TRBV28
TGTGCCTGGAGGCGGGACAGAGACAAAAACATTCAGTACTTC | CAWRRDRDKNIQYF | . | TRBJ2-4 | . | TRBV30
TGTGCCAGCACCGAAGACCCTACAGGTTCTGGAAACACCATATATTTT | CASTEDPTGSGNTIYF | . | TRBJ1-3 | . | TRBV2
TGTGCCAGCAGCTCCGGGACTAGCGGGGGGGCGGATACGCAGTATTTT | CASSSGTSGGADTQYF | . | TRBJ2-3 | TRBD2 | TRBV5-4
TGTGCCAGCAGTTCGTTTGGAGATTCACCCCTCCACTTT | CASSSFGDSPLHF | . | TRBJ1-6 | . | TRBV27
TGTGCCAGCAGCCCGAGCGGGATCGGGTACAATGAGCAGTTCTTC | CASSPSGIGYNEQFF | once | TRBJ2-1 | TRBD2 | TRBV5-5
TGTGCCAGCAGCTTATCACAGGGGAGGAGGTCACCCCTCCACTTT | CASSLSQGRRSPLHF | few | TRBJ1-6 | TRBD1 | TRBV7-2
TGTGCCACCAGCAGAGATTATACAGGGCAAGGCTACGAGCAGTACTTC | CATSRDYTGQGYEQYF | . | TRBJ2-7 | . | TRBV15
TGTGCCAGCAGCCAACAGGGGAACTATGGCTACACCTTC | CASSQQGNYGYTF | . | TRBJ1-2 | TRBD1 | TRBV5-6
TGTGCCAGCAGGTTCGGGACAGTGAACACTGAAGCTTTCTTT | CASRFGTVNTEAFF | . | TRBJ1-1 | TRBD1 | TRBV7-2
TGTGCCAGCAGCAAGACAGGGGTGGACACCATATATTTT | CASSKTGVDTIYF | few | TRBJ1-3 | TRBD1 | TRBV3-1/TRBV3-2
TGTGCCAGTAGTTCCGTCCCATCCGGGACCCAGTACTTC | CASSSVPSGTQYF | . | TRBJ2-5 | . | TRBV19
TGTGCCTGGGGTGAACAGCCGCACAGTGGGCCCCAGCATTTT | CAWGEQPHSGPQHF | once | TRBJ1-5 | . | TRBV30
TGTGCCAGCAGCGGGGACAGGGACCTTAACTATGGCTACACCTTC | CASSGDRDLNYGYTF | . | TRBJ1-2 | TRBD1 | TRBV5-5
TGTGCCAGCAGTTACTCACAAAACACTGAAGCTTTCTTT | CASSYSQNTEAFF | . | TRBJ1-1 | . | TRBV6-5
TGTGCCAGCAGTTACCCACAGGGTCTAGGCCAAGAGACCCAGTACTTC | CASSYPQGLGQETQYF | . | TRBJ2-5 | . | TRBV6-2/TRBV6-3